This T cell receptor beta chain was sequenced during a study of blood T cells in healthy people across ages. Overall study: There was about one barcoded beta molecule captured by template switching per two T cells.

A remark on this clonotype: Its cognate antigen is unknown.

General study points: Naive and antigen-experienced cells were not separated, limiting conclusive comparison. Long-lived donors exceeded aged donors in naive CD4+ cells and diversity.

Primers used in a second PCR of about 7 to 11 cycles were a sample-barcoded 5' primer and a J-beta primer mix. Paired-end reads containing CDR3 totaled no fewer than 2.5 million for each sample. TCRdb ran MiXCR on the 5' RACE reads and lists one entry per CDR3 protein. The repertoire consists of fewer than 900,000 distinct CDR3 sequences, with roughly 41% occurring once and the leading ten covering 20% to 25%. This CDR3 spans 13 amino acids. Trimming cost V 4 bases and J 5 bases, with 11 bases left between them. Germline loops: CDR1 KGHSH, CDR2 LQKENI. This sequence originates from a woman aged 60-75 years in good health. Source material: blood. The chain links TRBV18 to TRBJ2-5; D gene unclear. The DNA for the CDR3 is TGTGCCAGCTCACTGATCCCGGCTGAGACCCAGTACTTC. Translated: CASSLIPAETQYF.